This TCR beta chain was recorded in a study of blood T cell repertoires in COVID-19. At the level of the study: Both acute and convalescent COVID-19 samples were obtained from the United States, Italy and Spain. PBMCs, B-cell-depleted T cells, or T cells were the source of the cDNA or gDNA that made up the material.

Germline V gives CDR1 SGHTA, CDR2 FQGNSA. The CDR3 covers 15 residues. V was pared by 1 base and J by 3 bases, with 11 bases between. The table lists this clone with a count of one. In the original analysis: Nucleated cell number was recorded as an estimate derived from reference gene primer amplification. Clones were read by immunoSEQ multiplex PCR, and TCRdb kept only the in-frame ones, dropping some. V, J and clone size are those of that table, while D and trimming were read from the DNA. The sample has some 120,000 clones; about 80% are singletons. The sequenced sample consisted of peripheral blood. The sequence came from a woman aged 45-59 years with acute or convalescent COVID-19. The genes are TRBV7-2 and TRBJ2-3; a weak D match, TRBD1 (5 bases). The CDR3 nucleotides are TGTGCCAGCAGCTTAGGACAGTCCGGAACAGATACGCAGTATTTT. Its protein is CASSLGQSGTDTQYF.